This record covers a single TCR beta chain. This receptor's antigen is unknown. No base quality information exists; no much larger clone differs at one position. This sample was taken from a study of a mutant IDH1 vaccine in newly diagnosed glioma (dated by TCRdb to the early 2020s). Regarding the complete study: Eight vaccinations were administered to patients in weeks 1, 3, 5, 7, 11, 15, 19 and 23, corresponding to visits V03 through V10. Before enrollment, most patients had been given radiochemotherapy with temozolomide as standard therapy, while the rest had received either radiotherapy alone or temozolomide alone. The approximately 32 treated patients were 62.5% male and roughly 40% female, with a mean age of 40.4 years. Six visits were used for peripheral blood collection: V03 (baseline), V05, V07, V10, V12 and V13. In the chemotherapy-containing groups, vaccination started alongside temozolomide cycles, whereas in patients who had radiotherapy alone it started 4-6 weeks after radiotherapy. Longitudinal TCRB deep sequencing was performed for 20 to 25 treated patients wherever samples were available for exploratory analyses.

Sample time point, as interpreted from the label and publication: week 23, last vaccination. Each vaccine dose, consisting of 300 ug of a 20-mer mutant IDH1 peptide in Montanide, was administered subcutaneously with topical imiquimod. Newly diagnosed WHO grade 3 or 4 IDH1-mutant astrocytomas showing loss of nuclear ATRX were present in the donors. The samples were drawn from NOA16, a multicentre, single-arm, open-label phase I trial in Germany that tested a mutant IDH1 peptide vaccine in humans for the first time. Genomic DNA for TCRB sequencing was isolated from EDTA blood with the DNeasy Blood and Tissue Kit. Inclusive of the bounding cysteine and phenylalanine, the CDR3 is 16 residues long. The CDR3 DNA has 48 bases and is translated from base 1. Based on the germline V gene, the CDR1 and CDR2 sequences are SGDLS and YYNGEE. Between the V and J ends, shortened by 2 bases and 1 base respectively, the junction contains 13 bases.

Library preparation used the immunoSEQ multiplex PCR assay. Rearranged TCR beta chain sequences were amplified using the hsTCRB Kit according to the manufacturer's protocol. Sequencing of TCRB libraries was carried out on an Illumina MiSeq. The authors' pipeline ran thus. The proprietary platform of the kit vendor was used for demultiplexing, trimming and gene mapping. In TCRdb, the immuneACCESS table is reduced to in-frame sequences with V and J assigned. These tables do not hold every clone; where another copy was compared, an unresolved V gene accounts for under half, and the others remain unexplained. V, J and clone size reflect that table, while D and trimming were determined from the DNA. The sample has under 45,000 clones on record, 84% of them singletons. Around 2.5% of the sample rests with the top ten. What the work shows at the level of the full study, not this receptor alone: No apparent relationship was observed between pseudoprogression and alterations in the top peripheral T cell clonotypes detected by TCRB sequencing. According to the authors, sample limitations meant that analyses of patient blood samples could not be reproduced. Across multiple MHC alleles, vaccine-induced immune responses were seen in roughly 93% of patients. PBMC samples for TCRB deep sequencing were selected based on availability.

The sequencing here drew on PBMCs, taken from a glioma patient whose treatment included an IDH1 peptide vaccine. The chain uses TRBV9 and TRBJ1-3, with no confident D gene call. This TCR was sampled from a woman aged 18-29 years with glioma. Some clones in this sample may be carry-over from other donors' samples. Here is the DNA: TGTGCCAGCAGCGTGTCAACGACACCGTCTGGAAACACCATATATTTT. Translated, this gives CASSVSTTPSGNTIYF.